This TCR beta chain appears in the sequencing data of a study of control samples from healthy donors and cancer patients. Some clones are missing from TCRdb's copy, which holds only in-frame ones; the method was immunoSEQ multiplex PCR. Of about 100,000 clones listed, more than 85% were seen once; the top ten hold about 18%. The length of the CDR3 is 15 residues. Trimming left V 5 bases short and J 4 bases short, with 14 bases between. Germline assignment: CDR1 SGHVS and CDR2 FQNEAQ. Sequenced sample: blood. The genes are TRBV7-8 and TRBJ1-4; D gene ambiguous. This receptor was identified in a woman between 50 and 59 years old in good health. The CDR3 loop is CASSRPRVLNEKLFF. The CDR3 region has the DNA TGTGCCAGCAGCCGACCGAGGGTCCTTAATGAAAAACTGTTTTTT.